Detailed here is one T cell receptor beta chain. Germline V gene sequence: CDR1 GTSNPN, CDR2 SVGIG (reference sequence). This CDR3 spans 15 amino acids. Trimming at V came to 8 bases and at J to 4 bases, leaving 11 bases not matched to a gene. Sequencing was performed with immunoSEQ multiplex PCR; in TCRdb, only in-frame clones are kept and a portion is missing. Among about 170,000 clones listed, about 91% were seen once. This record belongs to a study of blood T cell repertoires in COVID-19. The gene calls are TRBV30 and TRBJ1-3, with TRBD1 matching 10 bases. The source is a woman aged 18-30 years who had recovered from COVID-19. Sequenced material: PBMCs or T cells enriched from blood (not recorded which). CDR3 in amino acids: CAGRPGQGLGNTIYF. The DNA of the CDR3 is TGTGCCGGCCGACCGGGACAGGGGCTAGGAAACACCATATATTTT.